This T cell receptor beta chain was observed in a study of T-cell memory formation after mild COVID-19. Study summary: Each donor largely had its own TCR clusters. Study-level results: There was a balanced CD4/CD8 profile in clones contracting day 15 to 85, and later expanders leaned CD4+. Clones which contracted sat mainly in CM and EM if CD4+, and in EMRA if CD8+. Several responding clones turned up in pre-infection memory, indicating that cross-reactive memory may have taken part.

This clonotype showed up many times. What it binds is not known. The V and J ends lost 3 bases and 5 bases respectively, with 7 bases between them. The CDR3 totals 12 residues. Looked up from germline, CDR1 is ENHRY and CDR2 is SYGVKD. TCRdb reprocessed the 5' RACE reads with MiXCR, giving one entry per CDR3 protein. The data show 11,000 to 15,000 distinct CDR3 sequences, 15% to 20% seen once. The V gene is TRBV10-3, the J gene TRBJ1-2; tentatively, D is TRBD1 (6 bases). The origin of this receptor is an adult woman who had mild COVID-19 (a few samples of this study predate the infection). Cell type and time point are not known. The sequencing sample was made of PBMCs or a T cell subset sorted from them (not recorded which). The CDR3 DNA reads TGTGCCATCAGTGAAGGGGGGTATGGCTACACCTTC. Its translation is CAISEGGYGYTF.